Below, one T cell receptor (beta chain) is given with its context. Its target is not known. This sample is drawn from a study of OX40 agonist ivuxolimab in advanced cancers. Study details: Prior checkpoint blockade (anti-PD-1, anti-PD-L1 or anti-CTLA-4) was permitted; about 40% had it. Overall study results and limits: The average count of expanded clones was higher among CD8+ T cells than among CD4+.

V lost 3 bases and J lost 8; bases outside the gene matches: 12. The CDR3 sequence is 16 residues long. CDR1 is MGHRA and CDR2 is YSYEKL in the germline V gene. Blood was sampled at baseline, cycle 4 day 1, and cycle 7 day 1. Some clones are missing from TCRdb's copy, which holds only in-frame ones; the method was immunoSEQ multiplex PCR. The repertoire consists of approximately 6,000 clones, with around 80% occurring once and the leading ten covering 20% to 25%. The sample here was CD4+ or CD8+ T cells sorted from blood, taken in a trial of the OX40 agonist ivuxolimab. This clonotype was sampled from an adult with an advanced solid tumor such as melanoma, head and neck, liver or kidney cancer. The chain links TRBV4-1 to TRBJ2-1, with 8 positions matching TRBD1. CDR3 sequence (DNA): TGCGCCAGCAGCCACAGGCCTGACAGGGGTAGCGATGAGCAGTTCTTC. This gives the protein CASSHRPDRGSDEQFF.